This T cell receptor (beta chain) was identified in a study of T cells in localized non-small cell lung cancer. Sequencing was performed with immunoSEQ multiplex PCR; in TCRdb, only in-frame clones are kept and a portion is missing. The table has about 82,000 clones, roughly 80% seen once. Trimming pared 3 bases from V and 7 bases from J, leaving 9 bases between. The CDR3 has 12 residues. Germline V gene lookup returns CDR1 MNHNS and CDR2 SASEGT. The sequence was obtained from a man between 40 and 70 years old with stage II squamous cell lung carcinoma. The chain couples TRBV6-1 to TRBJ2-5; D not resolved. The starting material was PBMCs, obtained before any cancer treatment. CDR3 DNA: TGTGCCAGCAGTGACTGGCGCGGGACCCAGTACTTC. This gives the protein CASSDWRGTQYF.